The count of the clone carrying this T cell receptor beta chain is one. Antigen: not known. This specimen belongs to a study of vaccination effects on CD4 cells after COVID-19. Clones were read by immunoSEQ multiplex PCR, and TCRdb kept only the in-frame ones, dropping some. The repertoire holds tens of thousands of clones, with about 60% as singletons. The V and J ends lost 2 bases and 5 bases respectively, with 6 bases between them. The CDR3 consists of 13 residues. Germline V gives CDR1 MNHEY, CDR2 SMNVEV (reference sequence). Culturing for about 9 days preceded CD4+ T cell isolation. The chain uses TRBV27 and TRBJ2-2; unclear D gene. The specimen was CD4+ T cells from PBMCs cultured without peptide, collected before COVID-19 vaccination. This clonotype was obtained from a human donor who received a COVID-19 vaccine. CDR3 in amino acids: CASSLRETGELFF. CDR3 DNA sequence: TGTGCCAGCAGTTTACGAGAGACCGGGGAGCTGTTTTTT.